The 4 T cell receptor beta chains below all came from one sample that was sequenced in a study of T cell changes during pregnancy in multiple sclerosis (dated by TCRdb to about 2019). Preparation of the library involved the immunoSEQ multiplex PCR assay. This immuneACCESS table, as held by TCRdb, lists in-frame sequences with V and J called but not all clones. Of the missing ones, under half trace to an unresolved V gene in checked studies; the others have no known cause. This sample is represented by 25,000 to 30,000 clones; 75% to 90% of them were singletons. The leading ten clones occupy 0.45% to 0.6% of the sample. Sequencing used CD4+ T cells from peripheral blood mononuclear cells, obtained in the first trimester of pregnancy. The receptors stem from a female donor in good health, enrolled as a control in a pregnancy study.

The genes are TRBV7-3 and TRBJ2-1; 9 positions match TRBD2. CDR1 and CDR2 from the germline V gene are SGHTA and FQGTGA. Unmatched junction bases numbered 4, after V lost 5 bases and J lost 5 bases. This CDR3 is 14 amino acids long. CDR3 in DNA: TGTGCCAGCAGCGTCTCTAGCGGGAACAATGAGCAGTTCTTC. It is translated as CASSVSSGNNEQFF.

The chain joins TRBV6-1 to TRBJ2-3; the D gene is possibly TRBD1 (6 bases). V was pared by 8 bases and J by 4 bases, with 19 bases between. This CDR3 is 15 amino acids long. Germline V gene lookup returns CDR1 MNHNS and CDR2 SASEGT. CDR3 sequence: CASHKRTDIPDTQYF. CDR3 sequence (DNA): TGTGCCAGCCACAAACGGACAGACATACCAGATACGCAGTATTTT.

The rearrangement uses TRBV2 and TRBJ1-5; D unresolved. Germline lookup yields CDR1 SNHLY and CDR2 FYNNEI. The CDR3 has 14 residues. Trimming removed 3 bases at V and 5 bases at J, with 11 bases between. In DNA form, the CDR3 reads TGTGCCAGCAGTGATTCGGTCCGGGATCAGCCCCAGCATTTT. The encoded protein is CASSDSVRDQPQHF.

The rearrangement uses TRBV4-2 and TRBJ1-1; D call uncertain. Germline V lookup: CDR1 LGHNA, CDR2 YNFKEQ. Trimming took 0 bases from V and 0 from J, leaving 20 bases between them. This CDR3 contains 19 residues. The CDR3 nucleotides are TGTGCCAGCAGCCAAGAATACTTGCAGCTAGGAGGATTGAACACTGAAGCTTTCTTT. Residues: CASSQEYLQLGGLNTEAFF.